A single sample gave rise to the 4 T cell receptor beta chains below, sequenced in a study of blood T cells in healthy people across ages (dated by TCRdb to 2015 to 2017). Library preparation was by 5' RACE. Sequenced using an Illumina HiSeq 2500. A second PCR of 7 to 11 cycles was performed with a sample-barcoded 5' primer and a J-beta primer mix. TCRdb reprocessed the public reads (quality trimming at Q25 with fastp, clone calling with MiXCR) and kept in-frame beta chains. Each entry merges the rows of one CDR3 protein and shows their most common DNA and genes. The sample profile shows 650,000 to 1,000,000 distinct CDR3 sequences; 35% to 40% of them were found once. Of the sample, roughly 13% falls within the top ten clones. Sample: blood. These receptors all come from a man between 18 and 29 years old in good health.

Ten or more counts support this clonotype. The J gene is TRBJ2-4, the V gene TRBV4-1; 11 bases are a match to TRBD1. This CDR3 is 18 amino acids long. The germline V gene encodes CDR1 MGHRA and CDR2 YSYEKL. The V segment lost 1 base and the J segment 0 bases; nucleotides outside the gene matches: 5. CDR3 in DNA: TGCGCCAGCAGCCAAGGGACAGGGGGCTCCTCAGCCAAAAACATTCAGTACTTC. The encoded protein is CASSQGTGGSSAKNIQYF.

The chain carries TRBV14 and TRBJ1-2; 9 bases agree with TRBD1. With V trimmed by 4 bases and J by 0 bases, 6 bases remained unmatched. This CDR3 contains 16 residues. Germline values: CDR1 SGHDN, CDR2 FVKESK. Here the CDR3 reads CASSRQGGTPNYGYTF. The CDR3 nucleotides read TGTGCCAGCAGCCGACAGGGGGGAACCCCTAACTATGGCTACACCTTC.

The chain employs TRBV4-3 and TRBJ1-4; unclear D gene. This CDR3 region has 16 residues. Germline V gives CDR1 LGHNA, CDR2 YSLEER. The ends were cut back, 1 base at V and 8 bases at J, with 17 bases in the middle. CDR3 region: CASSQGSLGPNEKLFF. The CDR3 DNA sequence: TGCGCCAGCAGCCAAGGGAGCCTGGGTCCAAACGAAAAACTGTTTTTT.

The table lists this clonotype with a few counts. The CDR3 sequence is CASSLALGVYQPQHF. The CDR3 region has the DNA TGTGCCAGCAGCTTAGCCCTTGGGGTGTATCAGCCCCAGCATTTT. The chain has TRBV7-2 and TRBJ1-5; D remains ambiguous. V lost 0 bases to trimming and J lost 5 bases, with 11 bases between them. The CDR3 runs to 15 residues. Germline assignment: CDR1 SGHTA and CDR2 FQGNSA. Together with reference TRBV7-2 and TRBJ1-5, the CDR3 gives the full variable domain: GAGVSQSPSNKVTEKGKDVELRCDPISGHTALYWYRQSLGQGLEFLIYFQGNSAPDKSGLPSDRFSAERTGGSVSTLTIQRTQQEDSAVYLCASSLALGVYQPQHFGDGTRLSIL.